This T cell receptor (beta chain) was captured in a study of T cell repertoires in cytomegalovirus infection. In the study overall: Both a matching HLA type and CMV infection were indicated by public TCR beta signatures. Notes on the study in general: The ex vivo response showed dominance by HLA-C-restricted CMV-specific TCR beta clonotypes. Accumulated public TCR beta family frequency recognized individuals carrying CMV together with the relevant HLA.

As for this clonotype: What it recognizes is unknown.

Germline V lookup: CDR1 SGHVS, CDR2 FNYEAQ. The CDR3 runs to 13 residues. Deletions cut 5 bases from V and 4 bases from J, with 11 bases between. TCRdb re-analysed the reads in MiXCR, keeping a single row per CDR3 protein. The data show about 530,000 distinct CDR3 sequences, around 27% seen once. The rearrangement uses TRBV7-6 and TRBJ2-5; perhaps TRBD1 as D (6 bases). The TCR sequence derives from a human donor in good health (CMV status not recorded). Some clones in this sample may be carry-over from other donors' samples. The material sequenced was PBMCs. CDR3 protein: CASSVLGGETQYF. The CDR3 nucleotides are TGTGCCAGCAGCGTCCTAGGGGGAGAGACCCAGTACTTC.